This T cell receptor (beta chain) is drawn from a study of blood T cell repertoires in COVID-19. Some clones are missing from TCRdb's copy, which holds only in-frame ones; the method was immunoSEQ multiplex PCR. The sample lists 150,000 to 200,000 clones; 85% were seen once. Unmatched junction bases numbered 13, after V lost 5 bases and J lost 9 bases. CDR1 and CDR2 from the germline V gene are SGHVS and FNYEAQ. The CDR3 runs to 15 residues. V and J are TRBV7-6 and TRBJ2-1, with 7 bases that match TRBD1. This sequence originates from a woman older than 75 with COVID-19, enrolled during active disease. The specimen was peripheral blood. CDR3 bases: TGTGCCAGCAGCCACGACAGGGTGGGCCGGGGTGAGCAGTTCTTC. It encodes CASSHDRVGRGEQFF. The full variable domain, its missing parts supplied by reference TRBV7-6 and TRBJ2-1, is GAGVSQSPRYKVTKRGQDVALRCDPISGHVSLYWYRQALGQGPEFLTYFNYEAQQDKSGLPNDRFSAERPEGSISTLTIQRTEQRDSAMYRCASSHDRVGRGEQFFGPGTRLTVL.